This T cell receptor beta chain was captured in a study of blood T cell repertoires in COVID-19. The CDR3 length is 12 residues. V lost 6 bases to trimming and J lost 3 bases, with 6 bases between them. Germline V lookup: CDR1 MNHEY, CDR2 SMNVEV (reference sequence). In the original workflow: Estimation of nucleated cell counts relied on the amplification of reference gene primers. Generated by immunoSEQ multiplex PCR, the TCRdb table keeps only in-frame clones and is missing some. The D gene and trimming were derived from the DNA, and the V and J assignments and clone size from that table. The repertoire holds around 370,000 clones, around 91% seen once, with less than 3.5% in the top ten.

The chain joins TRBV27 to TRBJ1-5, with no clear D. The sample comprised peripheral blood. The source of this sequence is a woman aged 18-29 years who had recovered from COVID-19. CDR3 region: CASSQINQPQHF. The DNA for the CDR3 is TGTGCCAGCAGCCAAATCAATCAGCCCCAGCATTTT.